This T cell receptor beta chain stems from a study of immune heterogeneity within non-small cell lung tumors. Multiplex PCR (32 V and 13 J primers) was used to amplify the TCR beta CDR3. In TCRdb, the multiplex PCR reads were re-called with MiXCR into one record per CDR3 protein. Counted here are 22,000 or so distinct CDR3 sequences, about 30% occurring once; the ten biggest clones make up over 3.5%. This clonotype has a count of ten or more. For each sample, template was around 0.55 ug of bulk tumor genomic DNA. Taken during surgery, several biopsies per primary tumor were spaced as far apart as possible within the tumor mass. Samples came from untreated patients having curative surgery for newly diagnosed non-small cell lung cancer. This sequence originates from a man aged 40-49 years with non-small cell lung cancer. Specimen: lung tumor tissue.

The CDR3 is CATSRDPDSSGYTF. CDR3 sequence (DNA): TGTGCCACCAGCAGAGATCCAGACAGCAGCGGCTACACCTTC. V and J are TRBV15 and TRBJ1-2, with D possibly matching TRBD1 (5 bases). The CDR3 sequence is 14 residues long. V shed 0 bases and J shed 8 bases, with 13 bases lying between them. Germline V gene data show CDR1 as LNHNV and CDR2 as YYDKDF (reference sequence).